This T cell receptor (beta chain) was recorded in a study of cytomegalovirus exposure and HLA in healthy donors. 13 Jbeta primers and 60 Vbeta primers were used for the PCR. Sequencing was performed with immunoSEQ multiplex PCR; in TCRdb, only in-frame clones are kept and a portion is missing. Of roughly 110,000 clones listed, 77% are singletons. Trimming at V came to 5 bases and at J to 4 bases, leaving 3 bases not matched to a gene. The CDR3 runs to 14 residues. CDR1 and CDR2 from the germline V gene are MDHEN and SYDVKM. The genes are TRBV28 and TRBJ2-4, with 9 bases lining up with TRBD1. What was sequenced was PBMCs. The TCR comes from a middle-aged man in good health and CMV-seropositive. CDR3 sequence: CASSPGTGKNIQYF. The CDR3 coding sequence is TGTGCCAGCAGTCCAGGGACAGGGAAAAACATTCAGTACTTC.